This is a list of T cell receptor beta chains from one sample in a study of post-analysis software for immune sequencing data. TCRdb re-called the PCR reads through MiXCR, storing one row per CDR3 protein. The profile shows 750,000 to 950,000 distinct CDR3 sequences, roughly 58% of them singletons. Sequenced material: blood. The receptor set was obtained from a girl between 5 and 17 years old with multiple sclerosis. The CDR3 runs from the conserved cysteine through the conserved F or W. D genes are given only for firm matches. Where a row states a size, it is once, few, many or the class of an expanded clone; other rows omit it.

TRBV20-1	TRBD2	TRBJ2-7	many	TGCAGTGCCAGACTAGCGGGAGTCTACGAGCAGTACTTC	CSARLAGVYEQYF
TRBV14	-	TRBJ2-7	-	TGTGCCAGCAGCCAAGTGACAGTCGCCGAGCAGTACTTC	CASSQVTVAEQYF
TRBV7-8	TRBD2	TRBJ2-7	-	TGTGCCAGCAGCATGACTAGCGGGGGCCGTACCACCTACGAGCAGTACTTC	CASSMTSGGRTTYEQYF
TRBV27	-	TRBJ2-5	-	TGTGCCAGCAGCCCAAAAACGGGATGGGGAAAAGAGACCCAGTACTTC	CASSPKTGWGKETQYF
TRBV6-5	TRBD2	TRBJ2-1	-	TGTGCCAGCAGTTCCCCCCGTAGCGGGAGGGGGTACAATGAGCAGTTCTTC	CASSSPRSGRGYNEQFF
TRBV20-1	TRBD1	TRBJ2-7	-	TGCAGTGCTAGTCTGGGACAGGGGGCGTCCTACGAGCAGTACTTC	CSASLGQGASYEQYF
TRBV7-9	TRBD1	TRBJ2-3	-	TGTGCCAGCAGCTCACGATTTAACCGGGACAGAGGCACAGATACGCAGTATTTT	CASSSRFNRDRGTDTQYF
TRBV20-1	-	TRBJ1-6	-	TGCGGTGCTAGACCCGAGGGCAATTCACCCCTCCACTTT	CGARPEGNSPLHF
TRBV6-1	TRBD1	TRBJ2-4	few	TGTGCCAGCAGTGTCATCGGGACAGCCCAAAACATTCAGTACTTC	CASSVIGTAQNIQYF
TRBV5-6	TRBD2	TRBJ2-7	few	TGTGCCAGCAGCTTCCTAGCGGACTACGAGCAGTACTTC	CASSFLADYEQYF
TRBV4-1	TRBD2	TRBJ2-1	-	TGCGCCAGCAGCCAGGGGGAGATACTGGCGGGAGTAAGGTACAATGAGCAGTTCTTC	CASSQGEILAGVRYNEQFF
TRBV3-1	TRBD1	TRBJ1-1	-	TGTGCCAGCAGCCCACGGACAGGATGGATGAACACTGAAGCTTTCTTT	CASSPRTGWMNTEAFF
TRBV7-9	TRBD1	TRBJ2-3	-	TGTGCCAGCAGCCCCAAGACAGGGGGCCCAGATACGCAGTATTTT	CASSPKTGGPDTQYF
TRBV3-1	TRBD2	TRBJ2-7	-	TGTGCCAGCAGTCAAGGGTCTAGCGGGGGGTTACAGTACTTC	CASSQGSSGGLQYF
TRBV7-9	-	TRBJ2-7	-	TGTGCCAGCAGTGCGGACGGTCGATCCTACGAGCAGTACTTC	CASSADGRSYEQYF
TRBV5-1	TRBD2	TRBJ2-7	-	TGCGCCAGCTCCACCAGCGGGAGGGCCGACTACGAGCAGTACTTC	CASSTSGRADYEQYF
TRBV29-1	-	TRBJ2-3	-	TGCAGCGTTGTCCGACAGTCCCCTAGCACAGATACGCAGTATTTT	CSVVRQSPSTDTQYF
TRBV4-1	TRBD1	TRBJ2-7	once	TGCGCCAGCAGCCGACTACAGGGGGCGGCCCACTACGAGCAGTACTTC	CASSRLQGAAHYEQYF
TRBV20-1	-	TRBJ2-7	once	TGCAGTGCTAGAGATCTGAAGACTATTGGCGACGAGCAGTACTTC	CSARDLKTIGDEQYF
TRBV25-1	-	TRBJ2-1	few	TGTGCCAGCAGGGTCCGGGACACTGAGCAGTTCTTC	CASRVRDTEQFF
TRBV20-1	-	TRBJ2-5	once	TGCAGTGCTGGACTATCTCCGGAGACCCAGTACTTC	CSAGLSPETQYF
TRBV20-1	TRBD1	TRBJ2-4	few	TGCAGTGCTAGAGATCTGACAGGGGGCCCAAACATTCAGTACTTC	CSARDLTGGPNIQYF
TRBV7-2	TRBD2	TRBJ2-5	-	TGTGCCAGCAGCTCCCGACTAGCGGAACAAGAGACCCAGTACTTC	CASSSRLAEQETQYF
TRBV27	-	TRBJ1-6	-	TGTGCCAGCGGCAGTAATTCACCCCTCCACTTT	CASGSNSPLHF
TRBV14	-	TRBJ2-6	-	TGTGCCAGCAGCCAAGGGCCATCTGGGGCCAACGTCCTGACTTTC	CASSQGPSGANVLTF
TRBV7-9	-	TRBJ2-3	-	TGTGCCAGCACCGCGCAGGATGGCCGGGGAATTCAGCCAGATACGCAGTATTTT	CASTAQDGRGIQPDTQYF
TRBV20-1	-	TRBJ2-7	once	TGCAGTGCTAGAGATGTGGCAGCCACCTCCTACGAGCAGTACTTC	CSARDVAATSYEQYF
TRBV6-5	-	TRBJ2-5	-	TGTGCCAGCAGTTACTCCCTGAGCGACCAAGAGACCCAGTACTTC	CASSYSLSDQETQYF
TRBV12-3/TRBV12-4	-	TRBJ1-5	-	TGTGCCAGCAGTTCCTCCTGGGGGGGGGCTAGCAATCAGCCCCAGCATTTT	CASSSSWGGASNQPQHF
TRBV5-1	TRBD2	TRBJ2-7	few	TGCGCCAGCAGCTTGGAGAGCGGGAGGGCCTACGAGCAGTACTTC	CASSLESGRAYEQYF
TRBV6-6	-	TRBJ2-3	few	TGTGCCAGCAGTTACTCGACAGCGGTCACAGATACGCAGTATTTT	CASSYSTAVTDTQYF
TRBV7-9	-	TRBJ2-3	-	TGTGCCAGCGGGCTCCCGAGGTTAGGTACGGATACGCAGTATTTT	CASGLPRLGTDTQYF
TRBV29-1	TRBD2	TRBJ2-1	-	TGCAGCGTCCGGACTAGCGGGGGATACAATGAGCAGTTCTTC	CSVRTSGGYNEQFF
TRBV7-9	TRBD1	TRBJ1-5	-	TGTGCCAGCAGTGTGGGTGACAGGGCCCTCCGGCCCCAGCATTTT	CASSVGDRALRPQHF
TRBV27	TRBD1	TRBJ2-7	-	TGTGCCAGCAGTTTACAGCGGACAGGGGGCTCCTACGAGCAGTACTTC	CASSLQRTGGSYEQYF
TRBV29-1	TRBD1	TRBJ1-1	few	TGCAGCGTTGGGAACAGGGGAAATGAAGCTTTCTTT	CSVGNRGNEAFF
TRBV5-6	-	TRBJ2-3	once	TGTGCCAGCAGCTTAGGAACAAAGGATACGCAGTATTTT	CASSLGTKDTQYF
TRBV2	TRBD2	TRBJ2-3	-	TGTGCCAGCAGTGCCCACCTACCTCGGACTAGCGGTGGTACAGATACGCAGTATTTT	CASSAHLPRTSGGTDTQYF
TRBV10-3	-	TRBJ1-6	-	TGTGCCATCAGTGAGTCGGTGCGGTCGGACTCACCCCTCCACTTT	CAISESVRSDSPLHF
TRBV7-2	TRBD1	TRBJ1-2	-	TGTGCCAGCAGCCCAGTAACAGGGGATTATGGCTACACCTTC	CASSPVTGDYGYTF
TRBV29-1	-	TRBJ1-1	few	TGCAGCGTTGAAGACAAGGGGTACTCAGAAGCTTTCTTT	CSVEDKGYSEAFF
TRBV7-9	TRBD2	TRBJ2-1	once	TGTGCCAGCAGCTTAAGACTAGCGGGAATCAATGAGCAGTTCTTC	CASSLRLAGINEQFF
TRBV29-1	TRBD1	TRBJ1-1	-	TGCAGCGTTTGGTCCCCAGGACAGGGGGCATGGAACACTGAAGCTTTCTTT	CSVWSPGQGAWNTEAFF
TRBV5-1	TRBD1	TRBJ1-2	-	TGCGCCAGCAGCCCCGGGGACAGGGGGCCAGGGGGCCCTGGCTACACCTTC	CASSPGDRGPGGPGYTF
TRBV29-1	-	TRBJ2-3	-	TGCAGCGTTGAAGATACGCAGGGGCGGAAAGATACGCAGTATTTT	CSVEDTQGRKDTQYF
TRBV6-4	TRBD2	TRBJ2-7	-	TGTGCCCTAACGGGGACTAGCGGGGCCCGTCGCGACGAGCAGTACTTC	CALTGTSGARRDEQYF
TRBV7-2	TRBD1	TRBJ1-5	-	TGTGCCAGCAGCTTGACAGGGGAGTATAGCAATCAGCCCCAGCATTTT	CASSLTGEYSNQPQHF
TRBV9	-	TRBJ2-1	-	TGTGCCAGCAGCGTAGACCCGGGCAATGAGCAGTTCTTC	CASSVDPGNEQFF
TRBV25-1	-	TRBJ1-5	few	TGTGCCAGCAGTGAGAATTGGCCAGTCAATCAGCCCCAGCATTTT	CASSENWPVNQPQHF
TRBV12-3/TRBV12-4	-	TRBJ2-1	once	TGTGCCAGCAGTTCCCCCGACAGGACCACAAACAATGAGCAGTTCTTC	CASSSPDRTTNNEQFF
TRBV4-1	-	TRBJ2-5	-	TGCGCCAGCAGCCAGACCCCTTGGGAGCAGTACTTC	CASSQTPWEQYF
TRBV6-5	-	TRBJ2-3	-	TGTGCCGGCAGGGCCACGACAGAGGGTCGCACAGATACGCAGTATTTT	CAGRATTEGRTDTQYF
TRBV6-5	TRBD2	TRBJ2-3	-	TGTGCCAGCAGTTACTTGCGGGGGTCGGGCACAGATACGCAGTATTTT	CASSYLRGSGTDTQYF
TRBV2	-	TRBJ2-5	few	TGTGCCAGCAGTGAAGCGTCCAGGGAGACCCAGTACTTC	CASSEASRETQYF
TRBV20-1	TRBD1	TRBJ2-4	-	TGCAGTGCTAGAAGGGAGAAGGGACAGGGGTACATTCAGTACTTC	CSARREKGQGYIQYF
TRBV6-5	-	TRBJ1-1	-	TGTGCCAGCAGCGCGGGGTCGGGTTGGGACACTGAAGCTTTCTTT	CASSAGSGWDTEAFF
TRBV9	-	TRBJ2-1	-	TGTGCCAGCAGCGTAACGGGAGCCCCCTACAATGAGCAGTTCTTC	CASSVTGAPYNEQFF
TRBV12-3/TRBV12-4	-	TRBJ2-3	few	TGTGCCAGCAGTCCCGGGAGTTCAGATACGCAGTATTTT	CASSPGSSDTQYF
TRBV6-6	TRBD1	TRBJ1-5	-	TGTGCCAGCACCAAGGACAGGGGAGTCCGCAATCAGCCCCAGCATTTT	CASTKDRGVRNQPQHF
TRBV20-1	-	TRBJ2-3	few	TGCAGTGCTAGAGATGGCCTGGAGGCAGATACGCAGTATTTT	CSARDGLEADTQYF